Each of the 25 T cell receptor beta chains below was sequenced from the same sample in a study of shared clonotypes between healthy human individuals. CD8 cells regarded as naive lacked CD45RO, were positively chosen for CCR7, and omitted terminally differentiated effector memory CD45RA+ cells. Produced via immunoSEQ multiplex PCR; TCRdb's table is partial and in-frame only. The sample includes about 820,000 clones, 92% of them seen just once. Material: naive CD8+ T cells sorted from blood. The receptors here all came from a young man in good health.

This clone was recorded once. The rearrangement uses TRBV10-1 and TRBJ2-3, with 10 positions matching TRBD1. CDR1 is WNHNN and CDR2 is SYGVQD in the germline V gene (reference sequence). V lost 4 bases, J lost 0 bases, and 7 bases stayed unmatched. This CDR3 has 17 residues. Here the CDR3 reads CASSGDRGQSSTDTQYF. CDR3 in DNA: TGCGCCAGCAGTGGGGACAGGGGCCAATCTAGCACAGATACGCAGTATTTT.

The V and J genes are TRBV27 and TRBJ2-7, with D perhaps matching TRBD1 (6 bases). The CDR3 consists of 13 residues. Germline lookup yields CDR1 MNHEY and CDR2 SMNVEV (reference sequence). The V end was cut by 11 bases, the J end by 0 bases, with 14 bases between. The CDR3 loop reads CAAQGTGSYEQYF. The DNA for the CDR3 is TGTGCCGCCCAGGGGACGGGCTCCTACGAGCAGTACTTC.

The CDR3 spells CASSYPGSSGYNEQFF. The CDR3 coding sequence is TGTGCCAGCAGTTATCCCGGGTCTAGCGGGTACAATGAGCAGTTCTTC. V gene TRBV6-5 combines with J gene TRBJ2-1, with TRBD2 identical over 8 bases. V trimming: 3 bases; J trimming: 4 bases; junction bases outside the gene matches: 8. Germline V lookup: CDR1 MNHEY, CDR2 SVGAGI. The CDR3 totals 16 residues.

J is TRBJ1-5 and V is TRBV6-5, with 7 bases identical to TRBD1. The CDR3 covers 15 residues. The V gene end was trimmed by 4 bases and the J gene end by 3 bases; junction bases not matched to a gene: 6. Germline V lookup: CDR1 MNHEY, CDR2 SVGAGI. The CDR3 DNA is TGTGCCAGCAGTTCCCGCAGGGGGTTCAATCAGCCCCAGCATTTT. Translated: CASSSRRGFNQPQHF.

The rearrangement uses TRBV28 and TRBJ1-3, with 7 positions matching TRBD1. V lost 5 bases and J lost 0; bases outside the gene matches: 10. CDR3 length: 17 amino acids. Germline assignment: CDR1 MDHEN and CDR2 SYDVKM. The CDR3 DNA is TGTGCCAGCAGTCCAAGGACAGGCTCAGACTCTGGAAACACCATATATTTT. It encodes CASSPRTGSDSGNTIYF.

The chain has TRBV13 and TRBJ1-5; D gene unclear. The CDR3 has 14 amino acids. Trimming pared 3 bases from V and 4 bases from J, leaving 10 bases between. Germline V gene data show CDR1 as PRHDT and CDR2 as FYEKMQ (reference sequence). In DNA form, the CDR3 reads TGTGCCAGCAGCTTTCGTACGGGGAATCAGCCCCAGCATTTT. It translates to CASSFRTGNQPQHF.

V is TRBV7-9 and J is TRBJ2-3, with a weak D call TRBD2 (5 bases). V was trimmed by 1 base and J by 0 bases, leaving 8 bases between them. In germline, CDR1 is SEHNR, CDR2 FQNEAQ (reference sequence). This CDR3 contains 15 residues. This CDR3 reads CASSLESGSTDTQYF. Here the CDR3 DNA reads TGTGCCAGCAGCTTAGAAAGCGGAAGCACAGATACGCAGTATTTT.

The V call is TRBV21-1, the J call TRBJ2-1; no DNA check was done on the table's D call, TRBD2. TRBV21-1 is listed as a pseudogene. The CDR3 loop spans 17 amino acids. Here the CDR3 DNA reads TGTGCCAGCAGCTCCCCAACGGACTACTCCTCTTACAATGAGCAGTTCTTC. Protein: CASSSPTDYSSYNEQFF.

This clone was observed a single time. Other DNA sequences within the sample encode an identical CDR3. CDR3: CASSHRLATYEQYF. CDR3 nucleotides: TGCGCCAGCAGCCATAGACTAGCGACCTACGAGCAGTACTTC. The chain combines TRBV4-1 with TRBJ2-7, with TRBD2 identical over 8 bases. V was pared by 3 bases and J by 2 bases, with 3 bases of the junction left unmatched. This CDR3 contains 14 residues. Germline CDR1 and CDR2: MGHRA and YSYEKL.

The chain links TRBV27 to TRBJ2-7; 7 bases fit TRBD1. The CDR3 spans 16 residues. The V gene end was trimmed by 4 bases and the J gene end by 2 bases; junction bases not matched to a gene: 11. Germline CDR1 and CDR2: MNHEY and SMNVEV (reference sequence). DNA of the CDR3: TGTGCCAGCAGTTCGAAGGGACAGACGTTTACCTACGAGCAGTACTTC. Amino acids: CASSSKGQTFTYEQYF.

This rearrangement joins TRBV7-9 to TRBJ1-2, with D possibly matching TRBD1 (5 bases). There are 15 residues in the CDR3. The ends were cut back, 4 bases at V and 5 bases at J, with 17 bases in the middle. Germline loops: CDR1 SEHNR, CDR2 FQNEAQ (reference sequence). The CDR3 sequence: CASSSPPGTQYGYTF. In nucleotides, the CDR3 is TGTGCCAGCAGCTCCCCACCTGGGACTCAATATGGCTACACCTTC.

This rearrangement joins TRBV30 to TRBJ2-1, with TRBD2 identical over 14 bases. Losses at the gene ends were 3 bases for V and 4 bases for J; bases not matched to a gene: 17. Germline V lookup: CDR1 GTSNPN, CDR2 SVGIG (reference sequence). The CDR3 covers 20 residues. The CDR3 DNA reads as TGTGCCTGGAGAAGAGGGCCGGGACTAGCGGGGGAGAAAGGGTACAATGAGCAGTTCTTC. Translation: CAWRRGPGLAGEKGYNEQFF.

This clone was recorded only once. The V and J genes are TRBV29-1 and TRBJ2-7, with D tentatively TRBD1 or TRBD2 (5 bases each). The germline gives CDR1 SQVTM, CDR2 ANQGSEA. Trimming stripped 6 bases from V and 7 bases from J, with 22 bases between. There are 14 residues in the CDR3. CDR3 in DNA: TGCAGCGTCGTAACTGGTGTGGGGGTAGGGGAGCAGTACTTC. Its translation: CSVVTGVGVGEQYF.

The sample holds one count of this clone. This chain uses TRBV4-3 with TRBJ1-1; D is undetermined. The CDR3 consists of 14 residues. Trimming left V 1 base short and J 1 base short, with 7 bases between. Germline CDR1 is LGHNA and CDR2 is YSLEER. The CDR3 loop is CASSQGMENTEAFF. CDR3 DNA: TGCGCCAGCAGCCAAGGTATGGAGAACACTGAAGCTTTCTTT.

V is TRBV28 and J is TRBJ1-1; D ambiguous. Deletions cut 3 bases from V and 6 bases from J, with 8 bases between. The CDR3 totals 12 residues. Germline values: CDR1 MDHEN, CDR2 SYDVKM. The CDR3: CASSFVSAEAFF. The CDR3, as DNA: TGTGCCAGCAGTTTTGTTTCCGCTGAAGCTTTCTTT.

This sequence joins TRBV7-9 and TRBJ2-7; TRBD2 might be the D (7 bases). The germline V gene encodes CDR1 SEHNR and CDR2 FQNEAQ (reference sequence). V lost 3 bases, J lost 3 bases, and 15 bases lay in between. The CDR3 totals 15 residues. The CDR3 nucleotides are TGTGCCAGCAGCTTGCCGCCAGGGGAGGGCTACGAGCAGTACTTC. This encodes CASSLPPGEGYEQYF.

This rearrangement joins TRBV18 to TRBJ1-4; D remains ambiguous. Germline CDR1 reads KGHSH; CDR2 reads LQKENI. V lost 6 bases, J lost 7 bases, and 12 bases lay in between. There are 13 residues in the CDR3. The CDR3 region is CASSVEFGEKLFF. The CDR3 DNA sequence: TGTGCCAGCTCTGTGGAGTTCGGTGAAAAACTGTTTTTT.

The CDR3 DNA reads as TGTGCCAGCAGCCCCCCAACCAATGAGCAGTTCTTC. It yields the protein CASSPPTNEQFF. The V gene is TRBV13, the J gene TRBJ2-1; D uncertain. From germline, CDR1 is PRHDT and CDR2 FYEKMQ (reference sequence). This CDR3 comprises 12 residues. The V end lost 5 bases, the J end lost 6 bases, and 8 bases lay between the germline ends.

This sequence joins TRBV7-9 and TRBJ2-7; no clear D gene. From germline, CDR1 is SEHNR and CDR2 FQNEAQ (reference sequence). The CDR3 consists of 13 residues. Trimming cost V 3 bases and J 5 bases, with 11 bases left between them. The CDR3 loop is CASSFISEDEQYF. The CDR3 DNA is TGTGCCAGCAGCTTTATAAGTGAGGACGAGCAGTACTTC.

This clone appeared a few times. The gene calls are TRBV10-2 and TRBJ1-5; 7 nucleotides match TRBD1. The CDR3 has 14 residues. V shed 6 bases, J shed 4 bases, and the junction held 6 bases outside the gene matches. Germline-derived CDR1 and CDR2 are WSHSY and SAAADI. Written as DNA, the CDR3 is TGCGCCAGCAGACAGGGACAGCCGAATCAGCCCCAGCATTTT. Translated: CASRQGQPNQPQHF.

The rearrangement uses TRBV28 and TRBJ2-1; unclear D gene. CDR1 and CDR2 from the germline V gene are MDHEN and SYDVKM. The V end lost 3 bases, the J end lost 8 bases, and 8 bases lay between the germline ends. The CDR3 sequence is 12 residues long. The CDR3 region is CASSFGFYEQFF. CDR3 coding DNA: TGTGCCAGCAGTTTTGGCTTTTATGAGCAGTTCTTC.

This clone was recorded once. This chain connects TRBV7-9 to TRBJ2-5; D is perhaps TRBD1 (6 bases). CDR1 is SEHNR, CDR2 FQNEAQ, per germline (reference sequence). V was pared by 2 bases and J by 4 bases, with 11 bases between. This CDR3 spans 14 amino acids. CDR3 in DNA: TGTGCCAGCAGCTTAAGTCAAGGGGGAGAGACCCAGTACTTC. Protein product: CASSLSQGGETQYF.

J is TRBJ2-7 and V is TRBV13; 12 bases fit TRBD1. CDR1 PRHDT and CDR2 FYEKMQ come from the germline V gene (reference sequence). The CDR3 has 14 amino acids. V was pared by 7 bases and J by 6 bases, with 7 bases of the junction left unmatched. The CDR3 here is CASTMGQGAREQYF. The DNA of the CDR3 is TGTGCCAGCACCATGGGACAGGGGGCCCGCGAGCAGTACTTC.

J is TRBJ2-7 and V is TRBV10-2; 9 nucleotides align to TRBD1. Germline V gene sequence: CDR1 WSHSY, CDR2 SAAADI. V lost 7 bases to trimming and J lost 4 bases; unmatched junction nucleotides: 8. The CDR3 is 14 residues long. CDR3 sequence reads: CASTTGQGWYEQYF. The CDR3, as DNA: TGCGCCAGCACTACGGGACAGGGCTGGTACGAGCAGTACTTC.

This clone appeared a single time. The CDR3 loop reads CASSEAGLYNEQFF. CDR3 coding DNA: TGTGCCAGCAGTGAAGCGGGACTCTACAATGAGCAGTTCTTC. The chain links TRBV6-1 to TRBJ2-1; D may be TRBD2 (6 bases). CDR3 length: 14 amino acids. Germline lookup yields CDR1 MNHNS and CDR2 SASEGT. Trimming left V 0 bases short and J 3 bases short, with 6 bases between.